This T cell receptor (beta chain) derives from a study of T cells in women clearing cervical HPV infection. Study-wide background: No precancer developed; the control's incident HPV16 infection cleared within 12 months.

The CDR3 sequence is 16 residues long. CDR1 and CDR2 from the germline V gene are MNHEY and SVGEGT. The V gene end was trimmed by 2 bases and the J gene end by 4 bases; junction bases not matched to a gene: 9. Assay: immunoSEQ multiplex PCR; the TCRdb copy retains only in-frame clones and omits some. Recorded for this sample: tens of thousands of clones. As to this clone: The read is 3 residues too short to cover the CDR3 end, so that end is filled in from the germline J gene.

The rearrangement links TRBV6-2 or TRBV6-3 to TRBJ2-5; 8 bases map to TRBD1. This TCR was sampled from a woman between 18 and 69 years old with a cervical HPV16 infection that either progressed to CIN3+ or cleared (not recorded which). Sequenced sample: blood buffy coat. Partial CDR3 DNA: TGTGCCAGCAGTTACAATCGGCAGGGGGCCTCAGAGACC. It translates to CASSYNRQGASET. In full, the CDR3 is CASSYNRQGASETQYF.